What follows are 21 T cell receptor beta chains derived from one specimen sequenced in a study of cytomegalovirus exposure and HLA in healthy donors. Amplification used 60 Vbeta primers and 13 Jbeta primers. TCRdb's table, derived via immunoSEQ multiplex PCR, lists solely in-frame clones and lacks some. The sample data list roughly 84,000 clones. The sequencing sample was made of PBMCs. The receptor set was obtained from a man aged 45-60 years in good health and CMV-seronegative.

The rearrangement links TRBV13 to TRBJ1-1; 7 positions agree with TRBD1. Germline-derived CDR1 and CDR2 are PRHDT and FYEKMQ (reference sequence). V dropped 4 bases and J dropped 0; count of bases not matched to a gene: 5. CDR3 size: 15 residues. CDR3 residues: CASSSRDRVNTEAFF. The DNA for the CDR3 is TGTGCCAGCAGCTCGCGAGACAGGGTGAACACTGAAGCTTTCTTT.

V and J are TRBV5-4 and TRBJ1-3; D is ambiguous. The V gene's germline CDR1 is SGHNT and CDR2 YYREEE (reference sequence). Trimming removed 0 bases from V and 0 bases from J, with 7 bases in between. The length of the CDR3 is 15 residues. This CDR3 reads CASSLDLSSGNTIYF. The CDR3 DNA reads as TGTGCCAGCAGCTTGGACCTGAGCTCTGGAAACACCATATATTTT.

This chain uses TRBV6-5 with TRBJ1-2, with TRBD1 matching over 7 bases. The V and J ends lost 5 bases and 4 bases, in that order; junction bases with no gene match: 10. This CDR3 is 15 amino acids long. Per germline, CDR1 MNHEY and CDR2 SVGAGI. The CDR3, as DNA: TGTGCCAGCAGTGCGCGATACGACAGGGTCTATGGCTACACCTTC. This translates into CASSARYDRVYGYTF.

The chain recombines TRBV7-2 with TRBJ1-6; no clear D. Germline values: CDR1 SGHTA, CDR2 FQGNSA. The CDR3 is 15 residues long. Trimming removed 3 bases at V and 7 bases at J, with 13 bases between. Here the CDR3 reads CASSFQVAQNSPLHF. CDR3 in DNA: TGTGCCAGCAGCTTCCAGGTTGCCCAAAATTCACCCCTCCACTTT. The variable domain in full, with the rest retrieved from reference TRBV7-2 and TRBJ1-6, is GAGVSQSPSNKVTEKGKDVELRCDPISGHTALYWYRQSLGQGLEFLIYFQGNSAPDKSGLPSDRFSAERTGGSVSTLTIQRTQQEDSAVYLCASSFQVAQNSPLHFGNGTRLTVT.

The chain couples TRBV19 to TRBJ2-7, with 8 bases matching TRBD1. With V trimmed by 6 bases and J by 4 bases, 11 bases remained unmatched. This CDR3 is 15 amino acids long. Germline CDR1 is LNHDA and CDR2 is SQIVND (reference sequence). The DNA for the CDR3 is TGTGCCAGTAGCCTTTCCGGGACAGGAGCTTACGAGCAGTACTTC. Its translation: CASSLSGTGAYEQYF.

The chain uses TRBV19 and TRBJ1-2, with 8 bases matching TRBD1. Trimming at V came to 6 bases and at J to 0 bases, leaving 6 bases not matched to a gene. Germline lookup yields CDR1 LNHDA and CDR2 SQIVND (reference sequence). The CDR3 spans 15 residues. CDR3 in DNA: TGTGCCAGTAGGCCGGGACAGGCGTCTAACTATGGCTACACCTTC. Amino acid sequence: CASRPGQASNYGYTF. Drawing the rest from reference TRBV19 and TRBJ1-2, the complete variable domain is DGGITQSPKYLFRKEGQNVTLSCEQNLNHDAMYWYRQDPGQGLRLIYYSQIVNDFQKGDIAEGYSVSREKKESFPLTVTSAQKNPTAFYLCASRPGQASNYGYTFGSGTRLTVV.

The chain links TRBV28 to TRBJ2-3; 8 nucleotides align to TRBD2. Germline V gives CDR1 MDHEN, CDR2 SYDVKM. The CDR3 runs to 14 residues. J was trimmed by 4 bases and V by 8 bases; bases with no gene match: 8. The DNA of the CDR3 is TGTGCCAGCGGAACCCCGGGGGGGGCAGATACGCAGTATTTT. It specifies CASGTPGGADTQYF.

This chain uses TRBV6-5 with TRBJ1-5; unclear D gene. The CDR3 spans 13 residues. Trimming shortened V by 6 bases and J by 5 bases, and 11 bases separated the two germline ends. Germline assignment: CDR1 MNHEY and CDR2 SVGAGI. CDR3 bases: TGTGCCAGCAGGGTCGGGATTTATCAGCCCCAGCATTTT. Its translation: CASRVGIYQPQHF.

The rearrangement uses TRBV15 and TRBJ2-5; unclear D gene. CDR3 length: 14 residues. The germline V and J ends were trimmed by 0 bases and 5 bases, with 10 bases remaining between them. The V gene's germline CDR1 is LNHNV and CDR2 YYDKDF (reference sequence). CDR3 nucleotides: TGTGCCACCAGCAGAGATCCGGGTAGGGAGACCCAGTACTTC. It encodes CATSRDPGRETQYF.

The V and J genes are TRBV4-3 and TRBJ1-1; TRBD1 matches 7 bases. CDR3 length equals 14 residues. Germline lookup yields CDR1 LGHNA and CDR2 YSLEER. Trimming at V came to 3 bases and at J to 5 bases, leaving 6 bases not matched to a gene. CDR3 sequence: CASSHQHRGTEAFF. The CDR3 DNA sequence: TGCGCCAGCAGCCATCAGCACAGGGGAACTGAAGCTTTCTTT.

This sequence joins TRBV7-9 and TRBJ2-3; D might be TRBD2 (6 bases). The CDR3 is 19 amino acids. CDR1 SEHNR and CDR2 FQNEAQ come from the germline V gene (reference sequence). Between the trimmed V and J ends, which lost 4 bases and 2 bases, there was a span of 25 bases. This chain's CDR3 is CASSSTRRGSFKSTDTQYF. The CDR3 coding sequence is TGTGCCAGCAGCTCCACCCGGAGGGGTAGCTTTAAATCCACAGATACGCAGTATTTT.

The chain links TRBV7-8 to TRBJ1-2; 7 bases line up with TRBD1. Germline V gene lookup returns CDR1 SGHVS and CDR2 FQNEAQ. The V gene end was trimmed by 1 base and the J gene end by 8 bases; junction bases not matched to a gene: 4. CDR3 length equals 13 residues. Written as DNA, the CDR3 is TGTGCCAGCAGCTTAGACTTGGGACAGGGCTACACCTTC. Its protein is CASSLDLGQGYTF.

CDR3 sequence: CASSYSARGYNEQFF. The CDR3, as DNA: TGTGCCAGCAGTTACTCCGCTAGGGGGTACAATGAGCAGTTCTTC. The chain couples TRBV6-5 to TRBJ2-1; possible D gene TRBD1, 6 bases. The CDR3 length is 15 residues. V was pared by 0 bases and J by 4 bases, with 10 bases between. CDR1 is MNHEY, CDR2 SVGAGI, per germline.

J is TRBJ2-1 and V is TRBV29-1, with TRBD1 matching 12 bases. CDR1 and CDR2 (germline): SQVTM, ANQGSEA. There are 17 residues in the CDR3. Trimming cost V 1 base and J 9 bases; bases outside gene matches: 13. CDR3 in DNA: TGCAGCGTTGAAGGACGGGACAGGGGGCAGATGGCTCTTGAGCAGTTCTTC. It codes for CSVEGRDRGQMALEQFF.

The DNA for the CDR3 is TGCGCCAGCAGCCCCGGACTGACTTTAGCCAAAAACATTCAGTACTTC. This translates into CASSPGLTLAKNIQYF. The chain combines TRBV5-1 with TRBJ2-4, with D perhaps matching TRBD2 (5 bases). V was trimmed by 4 bases and J by 0 bases, leaving 14 bases between them. The germline V gene has CDR1 SGHRS and CDR2 YFSETQ. The CDR3 spans 16 residues.

V usage is TRBV6-5 and J usage is TRBJ1-5, with a tentative D call TRBD1 (6 bases). This CDR3 has 15 residues. With 2 bases removed from V and 4 bases from J, the gap between germline ends came to 12 bases. From germline, CDR1 is MNHEY and CDR2 SVGAGI. CDR3 sequence: CASSYARGANQPQHF. The CDR3 bases are TGTGCCAGCAGTTACGCCAGGGGAGCTAATCAGCCCCAGCATTTT.

A remark on this clone: A read error may produce the germline difference seen at one junction end. The chain has TRBV4-1 and TRBJ1-5; no firm D call. The CDR3 consists of 16 residues. Germline CDR1 is MGHRA and CDR2 is YSYEKL. CDR3 amino acids: CASSQETTTLNQPRHF. CDR3 DNA: TGCGCCAGCAGCCAAGAAACAACTACCCTCAATCAGCCCCGGCATTTT.

V usage is TRBV4-2 and J usage is TRBJ2-5, with TRBD2 matching 11 bases. The CDR3 is made up of 18 amino acids. The J segment lost 5 bases and the V segment lost 0 bases, leaving 11 bases of the junction unmatched. From germline, CDR1 is LGHNA and CDR2 YNFKEQ. The CDR3 reads CASSQELLAGGLEETQYF. CDR3 coding DNA: TGTGCCAGCAGCCAAGAGTTGCTAGCGGGGGGCCTGGAGGAGACCCAGTACTTC.

The V gene is TRBV7-6, the J gene TRBJ2-2; 8 bases map to TRBD1. The CDR3 sequence is 16 residues long. CDR1 is SGHVS, CDR2 FNYEAQ, per germline. V trimming: 5 bases; J trimming: 4 bases; junction bases outside the gene matches: 9. CDR3 sequence (DNA): TGTGCCAGCAGCCAACGTGGGGGACAGGTCACCGGGGAGCTGTTTTTT. This sequence encodes CASSQRGGQVTGELFF. Full variable domain (remainder filled in from reference TRBV7-6 and TRBJ2-2): GAGVSQSPRYKVTKRGQDVALRCDPISGHVSLYWYRQALGQGPEFLTYFNYEAQQDKSGLPNDRFSAERPEGSISTLTIQRTEQRDSAMYRCASSQRGGQVTGELFFGEGSRLTVL.

The chain joins TRBV28 to TRBJ1-2, with 11 nucleotides matching TRBD1. CDR1 is MDHEN, CDR2 SYDVKM, per germline. The J segment lost 3 bases and the V segment lost 6 bases, leaving 3 bases of the junction unmatched. The CDR3 has 14 residues. In nucleotides, the CDR3 is TGTGCCAGCAGACGGACAGGGGGCGACTATGGCTACACCTTC. This encodes CASRRTGGDYGYTF.

The V call is TRBV29-1, the J call TRBJ1-6; D uncertain. The germline gives CDR1 SQVTM, CDR2 ANQGSEA. V lost 4 bases and J 0 bases, leaving 25 bases between the germline ends. This CDR3 comprises 20 residues. DNA of the CDR3: TGCAGCGTTGGACCCAGGAACAAGCATGACAATAGCTCCTATAATTCACCCCTCCACTTT. It translates to CSVGPRNKHDNSSYNSPLHF.